Shown below are 16 T cell receptor beta chains from a single sample sequenced in a study of response to subunit inactivated influenza vaccine. TCRdb re-derived calls from the RT-PCR reads in MiXCR, one entry per CDR3 protein. The sample contains 710,000 or so distinct CDR3 sequences, around 14% of which appear only once. The sequences come from PBMCs from blood, collected 11 to 12 days after vaccination. The origin of the receptors is a man aged 50-60 years who received an inactivated influenza vaccine.

The chain recombines TRBV6-1 with TRBJ2-1; tentative D call: TRBD1 (5 bases). Germline V lookup: CDR1 MNHNS, CDR2 SASEGT. V shed 6 bases and J shed 8 bases, with 17 bases lying between them. This CDR3 has 14 amino acids. The DNA for the CDR3 is TGTGCCAGCAGGCCTGGGGCCCTATACGATGAGCAGTTCTTC. Amino acids: CASRPGALYDEQFF.

This clonotype was counted a few times. The chain combines TRBV4-2 with TRBJ2-5; a possible D gene is TRBD2 (5 bases). The V gene lost 3 bases and the J gene lost 2 bases, with 13 bases spanning the gap. This CDR3 contains 15 residues. CDR1 LGHNA and CDR2 YNFKEQ come from the germline V gene. Here the CDR3 DNA reads TGTGCCAGCAGCCAGGAATGGACTGGACAAGAGACCCAGTACTTC. Translated, it gives CASSQEWTGQETQYF.

The chain couples TRBV5-8 to TRBJ2-5; tentative D call: TRBD2 (6 bases). Germline V gives CDR1 SGHTS, CDR2 YDEGEE. The V gene lost 0 bases and the J gene lost 2 bases, with 14 bases spanning the gap. CDR3 size: 16 residues. The CDR3 protein is CASSLGSIGGQETQYF. CDR3 bases: TGTGCCAGCAGCTTGGGGTCAATTGGGGGGCAAGAGACCCAGTACTTC.

This clonotype was counted many times. The gene calls are TRBV11-1 and TRBJ2-7; TRBD1 matches at 7 bases. Germline values: CDR1 SGHAT, CDR2 FQDESV (reference sequence). The CDR3 covers 15 residues. With V trimmed by 1 base and J by 3 bases, 6 bases remained unmatched. As DNA, the CDR3 is TGTGCCAGCAGCTTAGGACAGGGCGATTTCTACGAGCAGTACTTC. It is translated as CASSLGQGDFYEQYF.

This clonotype was detected once. CDR3 sequence: CASSQGARQGTYEQYF. The CDR3 DNA is TGCGCCAGCAGCCAAGGGGCGAGACAGGGGACTTACGAGCAGTACTTC. The chain couples TRBV4-1 to TRBJ2-7, with 8 bases lining up with TRBD1. Trimming at V came to 1 base and at J to 4 bases, leaving 9 bases not matched to a gene. CDR3 length equals 16 residues. CDR1 is MGHRA and CDR2 is YSYEKL in the germline V gene.

This clonotype was picked up a small number of times. The chain links TRBV9 to TRBJ2-1; 12 nucleotides align to TRBD2. Germline-derived CDR1 and CDR2 are SGDLS and YYNGEE. The CDR3 has 16 residues. J was trimmed by 9 bases and V by 4 bases; bases with no gene match: 11. The CDR3 DNA reads as TGTGCCAGCAGCCCGCGGACTAGCGGGAAAAGCATTGAGCAGTTCTTC. Translating it yields CASSPRTSGKSIEQFF. The variable domain in full, with the rest retrieved from reference TRBV9 and TRBJ2-1, is DSGVTQTPKHLITATGQRVTLRCSPRSGDLSVYWYQQSLDQGLQFLIQYYNGEERAKGNILERFSAQQFPDLHSELNLSSLELGDSALYFCASSPRTSGKSIEQFFGPGTRLTVL.

There are a few counts of this clonotype. The chain employs TRBV4-1 and TRBJ1-5; TRBD1 agrees at 7 bases. V lost 1 base to trimming and J lost 2 bases; unmatched junction nucleotides: 11. There are 18 residues in the CDR3. From germline, CDR1 is MGHRA and CDR2 YSYEKL. DNA of the CDR3: TGCGCCAGCAGCCAAGTTACCCGAGGGGGCGTCGGCAATCAGCCCCAGCATTTT. Protein: CASSQVTRGGVGNQPQHF.

The V call is TRBV20-1, the J call TRBJ2-1, with D uncertain. Between the trimmed V and J ends, which lost 5 bases and 0 bases, there was a span of 14 bases. Per the germline V gene, CDR1 is DFQATT and CDR2 is SNEGSKA (reference sequence). This CDR3 comprises 15 residues. Here the CDR3 DNA reads TGCAGTGCTCACCTCTTTTCGAGCTCCTACAATGAGCAGTTCTTC. This sequence encodes CSAHLFSSSYNEQFF.

The V and J genes are TRBV4-1 and TRBJ2-1; D is uncertain. The CDR3 loop spans 16 amino acids. Per germline, CDR1 MGHRA and CDR2 YSYEKL. Trimming shortened V by 1 base and J by 2 bases, and 12 bases separated the two germline ends. The CDR3 nucleotides are TGCGCCAGCAGCCAAGTAGGTCGTCGGACCTACAATGAGCAGTTCTTC. Its protein product is CASSQVGRRTYNEQFF.

This clonotype has only one observation. This chain connects TRBV19 to TRBJ2-1; TRBD2 matches at 8 bases. Germline CDR1 reads LNHDA; CDR2 reads SQIVND (reference sequence). This CDR3 spans 17 amino acids. J gave up 3 bases and V 7 bases, and 14 bases lay outside the gene matches. The CDR3 DNA follows: TGTGCCAGTAACTCCAAGGCGGGGGGAGGTCTCTACAATGAGCAGTTCTTC. Residues: CASNSKAGGGLYNEQFF.

This clonotype was seen a handful of times. In DNA form, the CDR3 reads TGTGCCAGCAGCTCAGGGGGAATGAGTGGCACAGATACGCAGTATTTT. Its protein is CASSSGGMSGTDTQYF. This chain connects TRBV6-1 to TRBJ2-3, with 7 bases matching TRBD1. Unmatched junction bases numbered 10, after V lost 6 bases and J lost 1 base. Germline CDR1 MNHNS, CDR2 SASEGT. The CDR3 is 16 amino acids.

The chain links TRBV20-1 to TRBJ2-7; D is uncertain. The CDR3 extends over 12 amino acids. V was cut by 6 bases and J by 1 base, with 10 bases left in between. Germline assignment: CDR1 DFQATT and CDR2 SNEGSKA (reference sequence). The CDR3 DNA sequence: TGCAGTGCAAGGACGGATTCCTACGAGCAGTACTTC. This sequence encodes CSARTDSYEQYF.

This clonotype was observed at least ten times. The V call is TRBV29-1, the J call TRBJ2-7; D is possibly TRBD1 or TRBD2 (5 bases each). V was trimmed by 4 bases and J by 3 bases, leaving 13 bases between them. The CDR3 runs 13 residues. Germline V CDR1 and CDR2: SQVTM, ANQGSEA. CDR3 nucleotides: TGCAGCGTTGTGGGGCGGGCCCACTACGAGCAGTACTTC. Its protein is CSVVGRAHYEQYF.

This clonotype showed up just a few times. CDR3: CATSYRGGEQYF. The CDR3 coding sequence is TGTGCCACCAGCTACAGGGGGGGCGAGCAGTACTTC. The chain links TRBV15 to TRBJ2-7; perhaps TRBD1 as D (8 bases). This CDR3 region has 12 residues. Germline V gives CDR1 LNHNV, CDR2 YYDKDF (reference sequence). Trimming removed 5 bases at V and 6 bases at J, with 11 bases between.

The sample holds a few counts of this clonotype. The V gene is TRBV29-1, the J gene TRBJ2-1, with 10 bases lining up with TRBD1. Germline CDR1 reads SQVTM; CDR2 reads ANQGSEA. This CDR3 region has 14 residues. With V trimmed by 7 bases and J by 3 bases, 6 bases remained unmatched. CDR3 sequence: CSGRDRGFYNEQFF. The DNA for the CDR3 is TGCAGCGGCAGGGACAGGGGTTTCTACAATGAGCAGTTCTTC.

This clonotype was observed many times. The rearrangement uses TRBV20-1 and TRBJ2-3, with TRBD1 matching 8 bases. This CDR3 contains 15 residues. The trim removed 0 bases at V and 8 bases at J, leaving 10 bases unmatched. The germline V gene encodes CDR1 DFQATT and CDR2 SNEGSKA (reference sequence). CDR3 DNA sequence: TGCAGTGCTAGAGAAACCGGGACAGGACTGGGTACGCAGTATTTT. Encoded protein: CSARETGTGLGTQYF.